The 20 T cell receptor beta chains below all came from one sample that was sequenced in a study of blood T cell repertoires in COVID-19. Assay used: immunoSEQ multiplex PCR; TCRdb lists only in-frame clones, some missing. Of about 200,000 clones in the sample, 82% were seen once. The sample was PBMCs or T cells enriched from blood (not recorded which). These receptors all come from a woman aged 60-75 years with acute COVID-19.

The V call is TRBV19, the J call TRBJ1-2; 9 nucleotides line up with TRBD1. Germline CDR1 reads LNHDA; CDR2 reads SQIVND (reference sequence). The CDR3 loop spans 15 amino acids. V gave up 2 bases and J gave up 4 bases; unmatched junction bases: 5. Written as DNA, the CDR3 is TGTGCCAGTAGTATATCTCCGGGACAGGGCTATGGCTACACCTTC. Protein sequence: CASSISPGQGYGYTF.

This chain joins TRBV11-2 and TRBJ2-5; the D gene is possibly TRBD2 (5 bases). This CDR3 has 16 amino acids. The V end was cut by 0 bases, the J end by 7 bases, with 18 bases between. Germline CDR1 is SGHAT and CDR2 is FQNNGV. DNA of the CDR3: TGTGCCAGCAGCTTAGATCGGGGATTTTGGTCTGGGACCCAGTACTTC. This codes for CASSLDRGFWSGTQYF. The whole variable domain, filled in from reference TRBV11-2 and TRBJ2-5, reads EAGVAQSPRYKIIEKRQSVAFWCNPISGHATLYWYQQILGQGPKLLIQFQNNGVVDDSQLPKDRFSAERLKGVDSTLKIQPAKLEDSAVYLCASSLDRGFWSGTQYFGPGTRLLVL.

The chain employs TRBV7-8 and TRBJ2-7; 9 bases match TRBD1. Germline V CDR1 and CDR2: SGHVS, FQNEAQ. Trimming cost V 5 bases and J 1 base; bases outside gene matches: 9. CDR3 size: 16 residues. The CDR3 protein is CASSGSRTGESYEQYF. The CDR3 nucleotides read TGTGCCAGCAGCGGAAGCCGGACAGGGGAATCCTACGAGCAGTACTTC.

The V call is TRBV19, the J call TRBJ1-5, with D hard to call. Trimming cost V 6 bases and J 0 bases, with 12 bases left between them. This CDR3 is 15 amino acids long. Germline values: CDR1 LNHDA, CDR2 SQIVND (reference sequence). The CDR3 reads CASRIEAYSNQPQHF. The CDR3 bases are TGTGCCAGTAGAATTGAGGCTTATAGCAATCAGCCCCAGCATTTT.

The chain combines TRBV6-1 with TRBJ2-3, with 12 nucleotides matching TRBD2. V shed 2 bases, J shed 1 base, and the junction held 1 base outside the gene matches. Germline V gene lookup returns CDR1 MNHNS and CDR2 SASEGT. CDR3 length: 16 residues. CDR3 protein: CASSEWTSGGTDTQYF. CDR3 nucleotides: TGTGCCAGCAGTGAATGGACTAGCGGGGGCACAGATACGCAGTATTTT.

CDR3 protein: CASSRGLLNTEAFF. The CDR3 DNA is TGTGCCAGCTCGCGGGGACTGCTTAACACTGAAGCTTTCTTT. The V and J genes are TRBV18 and TRBJ1-1, with D possibly matching TRBD1 (5 bases). The CDR3 loop spans 14 amino acids. Trimming took off 6 bases at V and 2 bases at J, with 13 bases between the two ends. Germline V lookup: CDR1 KGHSH, CDR2 LQKENI.

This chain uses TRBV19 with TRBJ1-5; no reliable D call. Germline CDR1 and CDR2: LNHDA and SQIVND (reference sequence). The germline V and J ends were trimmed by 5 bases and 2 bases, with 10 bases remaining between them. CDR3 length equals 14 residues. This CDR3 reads CASSLLQGNQPQHF. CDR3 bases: TGTGCCAGTAGTCTGCTGCAGGGCAATCAGCCCCAGCATTTT.

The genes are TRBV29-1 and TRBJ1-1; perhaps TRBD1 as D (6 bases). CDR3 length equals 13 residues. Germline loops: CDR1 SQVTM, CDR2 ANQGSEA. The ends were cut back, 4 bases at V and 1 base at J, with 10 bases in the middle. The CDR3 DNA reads TGCAGCGTTGCGTCAGGGGCGAACACTGAAGCTTTCTTT. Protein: CSVASGANTEAFF.

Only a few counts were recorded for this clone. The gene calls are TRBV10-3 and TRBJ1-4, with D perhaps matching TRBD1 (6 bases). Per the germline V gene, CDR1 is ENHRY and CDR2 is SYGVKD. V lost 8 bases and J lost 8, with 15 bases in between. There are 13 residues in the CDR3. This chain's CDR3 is CAIQGSQKEKLFF. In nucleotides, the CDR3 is TGTGCCATCCAGGGGTCCCAAAAGGAAAAACTGTTTTTT.

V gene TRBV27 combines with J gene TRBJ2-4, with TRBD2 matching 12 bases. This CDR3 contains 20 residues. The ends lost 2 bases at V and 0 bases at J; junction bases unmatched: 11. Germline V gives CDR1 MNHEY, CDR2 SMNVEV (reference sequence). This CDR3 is CASSLLSTSGGMLAKNIQYF. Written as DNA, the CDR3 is TGTGCCAGCAGTTTACTTTCGACTAGCGGGGGAATGTTAGCCAAAAACATTCAGTACTTC.

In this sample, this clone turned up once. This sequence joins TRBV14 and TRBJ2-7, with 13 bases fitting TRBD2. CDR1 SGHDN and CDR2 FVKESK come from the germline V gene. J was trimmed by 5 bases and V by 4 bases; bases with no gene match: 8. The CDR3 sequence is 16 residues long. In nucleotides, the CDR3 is TGTGCCAGCAGCCTAAGGACTAGCGGGAGTCGGCACGAGCAGTACTTC. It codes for CASSLRTSGSRHEQYF.

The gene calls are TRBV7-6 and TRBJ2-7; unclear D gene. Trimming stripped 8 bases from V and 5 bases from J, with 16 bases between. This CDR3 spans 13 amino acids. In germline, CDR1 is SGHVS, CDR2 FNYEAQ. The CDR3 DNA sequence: TGTGCCAGCTCCGAGAGCCTCAGCGACGAGCAGTACGTC. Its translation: CASSESLSDEQYV.

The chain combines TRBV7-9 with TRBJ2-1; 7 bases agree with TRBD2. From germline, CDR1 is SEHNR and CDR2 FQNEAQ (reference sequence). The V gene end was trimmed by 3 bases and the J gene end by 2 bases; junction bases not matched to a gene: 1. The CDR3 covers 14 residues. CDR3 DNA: TGTGCCAGCAGCTTTGGACTAGCCTACAATGAGCAGTTCTTC. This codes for CASSFGLAYNEQFF.

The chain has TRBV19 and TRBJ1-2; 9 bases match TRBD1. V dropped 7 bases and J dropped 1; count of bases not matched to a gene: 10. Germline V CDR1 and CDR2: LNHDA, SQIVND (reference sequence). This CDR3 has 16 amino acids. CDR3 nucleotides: TGTGCCAGTAATCAACTACCGGGACAGGGTAACTATGGCTACACCTTC. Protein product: CASNQLPGQGNYGYTF.

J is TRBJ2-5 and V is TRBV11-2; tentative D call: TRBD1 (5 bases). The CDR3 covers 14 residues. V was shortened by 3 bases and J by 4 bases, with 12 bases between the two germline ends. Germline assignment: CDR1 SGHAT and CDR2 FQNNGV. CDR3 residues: CASSFSRERETQYF. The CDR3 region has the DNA TGTGCCAGCAGCTTCTCCAGGGAAAGAGAGACCCAGTACTTC.

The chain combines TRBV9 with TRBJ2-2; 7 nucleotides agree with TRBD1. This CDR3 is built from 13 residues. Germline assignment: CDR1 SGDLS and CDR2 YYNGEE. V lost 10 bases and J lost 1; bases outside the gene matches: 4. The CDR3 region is CASTGMNTGELFF. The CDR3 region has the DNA TGTGCCTCGACAGGGATGAACACCGGGGAGCTGTTTTTT. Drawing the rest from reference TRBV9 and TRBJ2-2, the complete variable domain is DSGVTQTPKHLITATGQRVTLRCSPRSGDLSVYWYQQSLDQGLQFLIQYYNGEERAKGNILERFSAQQFPDLHSELNLSSLELGDSALYFCASTGMNTGELFFGEGSRLTVL.

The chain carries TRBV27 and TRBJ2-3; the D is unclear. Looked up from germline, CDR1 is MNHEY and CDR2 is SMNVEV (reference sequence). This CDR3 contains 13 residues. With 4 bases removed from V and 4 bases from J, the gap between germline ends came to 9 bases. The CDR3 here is CASSSPSADTQYF. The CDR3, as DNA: TGTGCCAGCAGTTCCCCTTCGGCAGATACGCAGTATTTT.

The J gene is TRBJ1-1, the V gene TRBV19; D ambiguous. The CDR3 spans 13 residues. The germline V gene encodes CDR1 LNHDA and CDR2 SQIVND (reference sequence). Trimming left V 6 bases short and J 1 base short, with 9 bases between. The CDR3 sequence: CASSDTKNTEAFF. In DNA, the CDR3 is TGTGCCAGTAGCGACACAAAGAACACTGAAGCTTTCTTT.

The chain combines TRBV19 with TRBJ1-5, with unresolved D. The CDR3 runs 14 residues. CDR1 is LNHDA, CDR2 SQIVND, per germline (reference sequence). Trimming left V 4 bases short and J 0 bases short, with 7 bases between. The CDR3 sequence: CASSTSDSNQPQHF. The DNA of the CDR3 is TGTGCCAGTAGTACAAGCGATAGCAATCAGCCCCAGCATTTT. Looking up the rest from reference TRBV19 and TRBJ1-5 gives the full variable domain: DGGITQSPKYLFRKEGQNVTLSCEQNLNHDAMYWYRQDPGQGLRLIYYSQIVNDFQKGDIAEGYSVSREKKESFPLTVTSAQKNPTAFYLCASSTSDSNQPQHFGDGTRLSIL.

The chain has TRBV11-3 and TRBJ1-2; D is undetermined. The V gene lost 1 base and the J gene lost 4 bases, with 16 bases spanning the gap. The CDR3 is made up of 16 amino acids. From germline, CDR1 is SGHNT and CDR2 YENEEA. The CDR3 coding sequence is TGTGCCAGCAGCTTAGCGAAAGGCGGCAGAACCTATGGCTACACCTTC. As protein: CASSLAKGGRTYGYTF.